Shown below are 9 T cell receptor beta chains from a single sample sequenced in a study of T cells after yellow fever vaccination. TCRdb re-derived calls from the 5' RACE reads in MiXCR, one entry per CDR3 protein. The sample holds a few hundred thousand distinct CDR3 sequences, around 16% seen once. Sequences were derived from PBMCs, sampled about 5 days after the first yellow fever vaccination. The receptors stem from a man between 18 and 29 years old who received the YFV17D yellow fever vaccine.

The chain carries TRBV7-9 and TRBJ2-1, with 8 positions matching TRBD2. Germline V gives CDR1 SEHNR, CDR2 FQNEAQ (reference sequence). This CDR3 has 16 residues. The V segment lost 3 bases and the J segment 3 bases; nucleotides outside the gene matches: 7. CDR3 DNA sequence: TGTGCCAGCAGCTTCGGGGTTAGCGGGGACTACAATGAGCAGTTCTTC. Translating it yields CASSFGVSGDYNEQFF.

Only a few counts were recorded for this clonotype. This chain uses TRBV10-3 with TRBJ2-2; the D gene is possibly TRBD2 (5 bases). CDR1 and CDR2 (germline): ENHRY, SYGVKD. With 2 bases removed from V and 4 bases from J, the gap between germline ends came to 20 bases. This CDR3 has 18 residues. For the CDR3, the DNA is TGTGCCATCAGTGAGGCCAGCACGGGGATATTGAGCACCGGGGAGCTGTTTTTT. This encodes CAISEASTGILSTGELFF.

This clonotype was picked up one time. The chain combines TRBV2 with TRBJ1-5; no clear D gene. The CDR3 is 14 amino acids. CDR1 SNHLY and CDR2 FYNNEI come from the germline V gene. V was pared by 4 bases and J by 9 bases, with 16 bases between. CDR3 region: CASSVQVGSPPQHF. CDR3 in DNA: TGTGCCAGCAGTGTCCAGGTGGGATCACCGCCCCAGCATTTT.

This clonotype has only a few counts. The CDR3 DNA reads TGTGCCAGCAGCCAAGTCTCGAGCGGGGGGGCGGCAGATACGCAGTATTTT. Translation: CASSQVSSGGAADTQYF. This rearrangement joins TRBV4-2 to TRBJ2-3; the match to TRBD2 covers 10 bases. V gave up 1 base and J gave up 4 bases; unmatched junction bases: 8. Germline CDR1 is LGHNA and CDR2 is YNFKEQ. The CDR3 has 17 residues.

The chain uses TRBV28 and TRBJ1-5, with TRBD1 matching over 7 bases. V lost 6 bases to trimming and J lost 7 bases; unmatched junction nucleotides: 12. This CDR3 contains 15 residues. Germline CDR1 and CDR2: MDHEN and SYDVKM. CDR3 nucleotides: TGTGCCAGCAGCCCCGGGAAGGGGGCTCGGCAGCCCCAGCATTTT. Residues: CASSPGKGARQPQHF.

The chain recombines TRBV5-1 with TRBJ2-5; 10 bases line up with TRBD1. From germline, CDR1 is SGHRS and CDR2 YFSETQ. The CDR3 has 16 amino acids. Trimming cost V 0 bases and J 1 base; bases outside gene matches: 3. CDR3 nucleotides: TGCGCCAGCAGCTTGGCCGGGACAGGGGCCCAAGAGACCCAGTACTTC. Translating gives CASSLAGTGAQETQYF.

This rearrangement joins TRBV6-2 or TRBV6-3 to TRBJ2-5, with 7 positions matching TRBD2. This CDR3 has 17 residues. V gave up 4 bases and J gave up 2 bases; unmatched junction bases: 13. Germline lookup yields CDR1 MNHEY and CDR2 SVGEGT. The CDR3 bases are TGTGCCAGCAGTTTTCCACCTGGGAGGGCCACTCAAGAGACCCAGTACTTC. Protein sequence: CASSFPPGRATQETQYF.

This clonotype was picked up a small number of times. The CDR3 sequence is CASSLGNIGGIGELFF. CDR3 DNA: TGTGCCAGCAGCTTAGGAAACATCGGGGGTATCGGGGAGCTGTTTTTT. The V call is TRBV7-9, the J call TRBJ2-2; possibly TRBD2 for D (6 bases). Germline CDR1 reads SEHNR; CDR2 reads FQNEAQ (reference sequence). Trimming removed 1 base from V and 7 bases from J, with 16 bases in between. CDR3 length equals 16 residues.

The J gene is TRBJ2-1, the V gene TRBV7-2, with D perhaps assigned TRBD1 or TRBD2 (6 bases each). Germline values: CDR1 SGHTA, CDR2 FQGNSA. The length of the CDR3 is 16 residues. Trimming pared 1 base from V and 0 bases from J, leaving 10 bases between. The CDR3 reads CASSLVPGASYNEQFF. DNA of the CDR3: TGTGCCAGCAGCTTAGTTCCGGGGGCCTCCTACAATGAGCAGTTCTTC.